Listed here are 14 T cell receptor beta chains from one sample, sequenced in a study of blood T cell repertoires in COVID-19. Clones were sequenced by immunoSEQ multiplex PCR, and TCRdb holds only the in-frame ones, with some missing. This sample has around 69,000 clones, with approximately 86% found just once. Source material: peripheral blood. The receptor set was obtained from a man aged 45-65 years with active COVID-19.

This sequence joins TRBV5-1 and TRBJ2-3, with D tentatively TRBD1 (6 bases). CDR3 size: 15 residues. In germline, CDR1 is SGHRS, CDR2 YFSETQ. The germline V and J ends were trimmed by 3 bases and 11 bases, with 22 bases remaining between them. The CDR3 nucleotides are TGCGCCAGCAGCTCAGGGGTGGAGTATCGAAAGGAGCAGTATTTT. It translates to CASSSGVEYRKEQYF.

The chain's CDR3 is CASSLTSGGIKETQYF. In DNA form, the CDR3 reads TGTGCCAGCAGCCTCACTAGCGGGGGGATCAAAGAGACCCAGTACTTC. The chain uses TRBV3-1 (or the pseudogene TRBV3-2) and TRBJ2-5; 12 bases are shared with TRBD2. With 4 bases clipped from V and 3 bases from J, the junction kept 6 bases outside the gene matches. The CDR3 loop spans 16 amino acids. Germline CDR1 LGHDT, CDR2 YNNKEL (reference sequence).

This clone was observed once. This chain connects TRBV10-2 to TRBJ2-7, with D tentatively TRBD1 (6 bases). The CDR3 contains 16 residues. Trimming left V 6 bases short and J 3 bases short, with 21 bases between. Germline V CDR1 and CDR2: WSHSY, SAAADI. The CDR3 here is CASRAHSGVSYYEQYF. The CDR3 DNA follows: TGCGCCAGCAGAGCCCATTCAGGGGTCTCGTACTACGAGCAGTACTTC.

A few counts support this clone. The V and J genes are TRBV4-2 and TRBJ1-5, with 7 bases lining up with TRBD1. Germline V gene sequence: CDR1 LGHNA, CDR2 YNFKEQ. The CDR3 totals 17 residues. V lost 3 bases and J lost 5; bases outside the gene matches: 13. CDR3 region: CASSQGEGGLSDQPQHF. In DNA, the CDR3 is TGTGCCAGCAGCCAGGGGGAAGGGGGCCTCTCGGATCAGCCCCAGCATTTT.

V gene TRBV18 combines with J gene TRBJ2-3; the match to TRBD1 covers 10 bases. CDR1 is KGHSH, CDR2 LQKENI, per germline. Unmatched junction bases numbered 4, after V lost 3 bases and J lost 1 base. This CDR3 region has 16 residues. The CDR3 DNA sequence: TGTGCCAGCTCACCTTTAGGGACAGGGGGCACAGATACGCAGTATTTT. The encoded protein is CASSPLGTGGTDTQYF.

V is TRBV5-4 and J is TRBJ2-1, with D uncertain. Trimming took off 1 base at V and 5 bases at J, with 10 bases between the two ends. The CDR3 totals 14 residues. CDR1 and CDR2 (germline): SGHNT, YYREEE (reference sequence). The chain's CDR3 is CASSLLTENNEQFF. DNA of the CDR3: TGTGCCAGCAGCTTGTTAACGGAGAACAATGAGCAGTTCTTC.

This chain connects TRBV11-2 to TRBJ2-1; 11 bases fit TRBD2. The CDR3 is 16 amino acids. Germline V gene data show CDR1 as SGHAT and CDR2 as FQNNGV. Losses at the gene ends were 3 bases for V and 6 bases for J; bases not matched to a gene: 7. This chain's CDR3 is CASSLGLAGGGNEQFF. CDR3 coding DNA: TGTGCCAGCAGCTTGGGGCTAGCGGGGGGAGGCAATGAGCAGTTCTTC.

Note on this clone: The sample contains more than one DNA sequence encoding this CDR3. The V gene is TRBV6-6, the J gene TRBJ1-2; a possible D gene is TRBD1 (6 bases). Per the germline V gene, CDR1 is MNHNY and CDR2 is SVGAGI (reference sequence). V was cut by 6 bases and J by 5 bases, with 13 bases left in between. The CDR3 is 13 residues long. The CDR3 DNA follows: TGTGCCAGCAGCCCGACAGGAGATTATGGCTACACCTTC. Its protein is CASSPTGDYGYTF.

Here the CDR3 DNA reads TGTGCCAGCAGCTTAGAGGCGGGCGGGGGGAATGGCTACACCTTC. It specifies CASSLEAGGGNGYTF. The V gene is TRBV11-2, the J gene TRBJ1-2, with D possibly being TRBD1 (5 bases). The CDR3 has 15 residues. Germline lookup yields CDR1 SGHAT and CDR2 FQNNGV. Trimming pared 0 bases from V and 6 bases from J, leaving 14 bases between.

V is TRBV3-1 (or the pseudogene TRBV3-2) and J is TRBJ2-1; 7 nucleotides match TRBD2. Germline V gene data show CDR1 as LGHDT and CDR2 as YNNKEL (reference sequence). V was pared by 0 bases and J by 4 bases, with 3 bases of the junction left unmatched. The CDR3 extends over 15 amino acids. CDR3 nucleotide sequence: TGTGCCAGCAGCCAAGATGGGACTACATACAATGAGCAGTTCTTC. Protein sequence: CASSQDGTTYNEQFF.

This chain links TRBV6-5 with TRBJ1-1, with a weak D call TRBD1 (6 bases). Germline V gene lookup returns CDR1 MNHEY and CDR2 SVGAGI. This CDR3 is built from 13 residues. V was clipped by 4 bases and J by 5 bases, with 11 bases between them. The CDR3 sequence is CASSSPTGTEAFF. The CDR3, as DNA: TGTGCCAGCAGTTCTCCTACAGGGACTGAAGCTTTCTTT.

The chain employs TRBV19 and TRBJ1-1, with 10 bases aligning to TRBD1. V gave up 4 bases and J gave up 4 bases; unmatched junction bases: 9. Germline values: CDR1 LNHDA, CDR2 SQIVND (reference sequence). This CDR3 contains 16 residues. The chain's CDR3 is CASSKGQGQGITEAFF. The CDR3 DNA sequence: TGTGCCAGTAGTAAAGGGCAGGGACAGGGGATCACTGAAGCTTTCTTT. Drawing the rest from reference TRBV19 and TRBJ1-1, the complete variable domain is DGGITQSPKYLFRKEGQNVTLSCEQNLNHDAMYWYRQDPGQGLRLIYYSQIVNDFQKGDIAEGYSVSREKKESFPLTVTSAQKNPTAFYLCASSKGQGQGITEAFFGQGTRLTVV.

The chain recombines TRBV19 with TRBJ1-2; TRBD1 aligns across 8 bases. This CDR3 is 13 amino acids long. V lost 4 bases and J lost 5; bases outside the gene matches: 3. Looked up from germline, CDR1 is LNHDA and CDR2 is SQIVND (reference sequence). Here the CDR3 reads CASSSNRGYGYTF. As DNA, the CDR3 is TGTGCCAGTAGTAGCAACAGGGGGTATGGCTACACCTTC.

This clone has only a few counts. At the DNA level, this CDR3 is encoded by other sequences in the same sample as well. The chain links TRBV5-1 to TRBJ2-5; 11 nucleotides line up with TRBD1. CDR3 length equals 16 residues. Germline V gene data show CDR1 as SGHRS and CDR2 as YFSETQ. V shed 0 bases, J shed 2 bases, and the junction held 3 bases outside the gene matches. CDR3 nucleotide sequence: TGCGCCAGCAGCTTGGGTGGGACAGGGGGTCAAGAGACCCAGTACTTC. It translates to CASSLGGTGGQETQYF.